This TCR beta chain was identified in a study of T cell responses to AZD1222 COVID-19 vaccine. Study findings and constraints: Spike as a whole was targeted by vaccine-associated CD4 TCRs, dominant at 160-218 and 743-854. After two AZD1222 doses, spike-specific TCR breadth and depth rose versus day 0.

The assay was immunoSEQ multiplex PCR, and TCRdb's table has in-frame clones only and misses some. Here the sample spans roughly 120,000 clones, about 88% being singletons. A note on this clone: The antigen remains unidentified.

Germline V CDR1 and CDR2: MDHEN, SYDVKM. J gave up 7 bases and V 5 bases, and 7 bases lay outside the gene matches. The CDR3 contains 14 residues. The receptor was isolated from an adult who received the AZD1222 COVID-19 vaccine. The source was peripheral blood, collected 28 days after the second AZD1222 dose. V usage is TRBV28 and J usage is TRBJ2-4, with TRBD1 matching 8 bases. The CDR3 protein is CASSVGQGRNIQYF. CDR3 coding DNA: TGTGCCAGCAGTGTCGGACAGGGTAGGAACATTCAGTACTTC.